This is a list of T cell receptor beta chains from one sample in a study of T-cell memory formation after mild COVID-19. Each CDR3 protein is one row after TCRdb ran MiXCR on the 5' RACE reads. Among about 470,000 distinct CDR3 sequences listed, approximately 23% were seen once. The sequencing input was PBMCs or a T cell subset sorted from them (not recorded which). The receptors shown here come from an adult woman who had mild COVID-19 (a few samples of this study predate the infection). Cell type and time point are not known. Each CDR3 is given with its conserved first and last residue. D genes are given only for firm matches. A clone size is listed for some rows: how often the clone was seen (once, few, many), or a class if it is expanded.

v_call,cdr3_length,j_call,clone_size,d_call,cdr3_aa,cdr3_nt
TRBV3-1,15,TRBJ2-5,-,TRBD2,CATLGLAMYQETQYF,TGTGCCACCTTAGGACTAGCGATGTACCAAGAGACCCAGTACTTC
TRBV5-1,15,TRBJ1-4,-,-,CASSLWGSANEKLFF,TGCGCCAGCAGCTTATGGGGATCGGCTAATGAAAAACTGTTTTTT
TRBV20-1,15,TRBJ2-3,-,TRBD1,CSAREDRQDPDTQYF,TGCAGTGCTAGGGAGGACAGGCAAGATCCAGATACGCAGTATTTT
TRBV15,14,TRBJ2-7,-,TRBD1,CATTSDRGGYEQYF,TGTGCCACCACTTCTGACAGGGGTGGATACGAGCAGTACTTC
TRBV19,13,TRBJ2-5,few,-,CASRQGGQETQYF,TGTGCCAGTCGCCAAGGGGGGCAAGAGACCCAGTACTTC
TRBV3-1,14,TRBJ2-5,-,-,CASSQDLSRETQYF,TGTGCCAGCAGCCAAGATCTCAGCAGGGAGACCCAGTACTTC
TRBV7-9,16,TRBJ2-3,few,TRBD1,CASGEMTGSSTDTQYF,TGTGCCAGCGGAGAAATGACAGGGTCGAGCACAGATACGCAGTATTTT
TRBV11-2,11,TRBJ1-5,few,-,CASSGLGPQHF,TGTGCCAGCAGCGGTCTGGGGCCCCAGCATTTT
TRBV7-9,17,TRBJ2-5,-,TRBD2,CASSLGSGLAGRETQYF,TGTGCCAGCAGCCTAGGTTCAGGACTAGCGGGGAGAGAGACCCAGTACTTC
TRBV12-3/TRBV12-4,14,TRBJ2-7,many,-,CASSPGLQTYEQYF,TGTGCCAGCAGTCCCGGACTGCAAACCTACGAGCAGTACTTC
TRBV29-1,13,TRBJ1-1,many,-,CSVERGVGTEAFF,TGCAGCGTTGAGCGGGGGGTAGGTACTGAAGCTTTCTTT
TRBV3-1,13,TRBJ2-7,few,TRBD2,CASSPWEGYEQYF,TGTGCCAGCAGCCCTTGGGAGGGCTACGAGCAGTACTTC
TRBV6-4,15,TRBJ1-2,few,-,CASSDSRQGNYGYTF,TGTGCCAGCAGTGACTCGAGGCAGGGAAACTATGGCTACACCTTC
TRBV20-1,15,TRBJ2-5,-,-,CSASVEGYQAGTQYF,TGCAGTGCAAGCGTGGAGGGCTACCAGGCAGGGACCCAGTACTTC
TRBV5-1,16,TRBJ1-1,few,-,CASSLVSRGEATEAFF,TGCGCCAGCAGCTTGGTCAGCCGGGGGGAGGCTACTGAAGCTTTCTTT
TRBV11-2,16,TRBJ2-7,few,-,CASRPGGTGNVHEQYF,TGTGCCAGCAGGCCAGGCGGTACGGGGAACGTCCACGAGCAGTACTTC
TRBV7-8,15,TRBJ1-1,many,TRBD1,CASSSTGGGNTEAFF,TGTGCCAGCAGCTCAACAGGGGGTGGGAACACTGAAGCTTTCTTT
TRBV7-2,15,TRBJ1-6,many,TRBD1,CASSPAPGGNSPLHF,TGTGCCAGCAGCCCCGCCCCAGGGGGAAATTCACCCCTCCACTTT
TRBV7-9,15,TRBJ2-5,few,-,CASSSARRNQETQYF,TGTGCCAGCAGCTCCGCGCGCAGGAACCAAGAGACCCAGTACTTC
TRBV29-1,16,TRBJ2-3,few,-,CSAAGLTGRSTDTQYF,TGCAGCGCCGCGGGGCTGACAGGGCGCAGCACAGATACGCAGTATTTT
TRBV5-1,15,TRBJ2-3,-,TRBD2,CASSFLAGGPDTQYF,TGCGCCAGCAGCTTCCTAGCGGGGGGACCAGATACGCAGTATTTT
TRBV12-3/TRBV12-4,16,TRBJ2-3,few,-,CASIPDIPGHTDTQYF,TGTGCCAGCATCCCGGACATTCCGGGGCACACAGATACGCAGTATTTT
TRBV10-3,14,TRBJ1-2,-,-,CAISGGRDLYGYTF,TGTGCCATCAGTGGGGGCCGGGACCTCTATGGCTACACCTTC
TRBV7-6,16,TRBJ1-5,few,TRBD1,CASSFGTGGFNQPQHF,TGTGCCAGCAGCTTTGGGACAGGGGGCTTCAATCAGCCCCAGCATTTT
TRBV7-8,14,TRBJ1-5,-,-,CASSSGTRNQPQHF,TGTGCCAGCAGCTCCGGGACAAGAAATCAGCCCCAGCATTTT
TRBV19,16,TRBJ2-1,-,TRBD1,CASSRRQGTTYNEQFF,TGTGCCAGTAGCCGTAGACAGGGGACGACCTACAATGAGCAGTTCTTC